This T cell receptor beta chain is drawn from a study of vaccination and CD4 T cells after COVID-19. Treatment described: approximately 9-day PBMC culture with coronavirus spike peptide pools or control peptides (ViraFEST assay). Sequence data for DNA of cultured CD4+ T cells were generated by the Oncomine TCR Beta short-read assay. TCRdb called the PCR reads again in MiXCR, with one record for every CDR3 protein. The table shows 15,000 to 20,000 distinct CDR3 sequences, with around 80% occurring only once. This clonotype appeared once. The antigen is undetermined. This CDR3 is built from 14 residues. In germline, CDR1 is KGHDR, CDR2 SFDVKD. V gave up 3 bases and J gave up 6 bases, with 14 bases separating them.

The sequence was obtained from a human donor who received a COVID-19 vaccine. This sequence joins TRBV24-1 and TRBJ2-7; D is possibly TRBD2 (6 bases). This material consisted of CD4+ T cells from blood, cultured in vitro, taken after SARS-CoV-2 vaccination. The CDR3 loop reads CATSDGYPGGEQYF. CDR3 DNA sequence: TGTGCCACCAGTGATGGTTATCCCGGGGGCGAGCAGTACTTC.